The 19 T cell receptor beta chains listed next were all sequenced from one sample in a study of metastatic and nonmetastatic thyroid tumors. TCRdb reprocessed the PCR reads via MiXCR. The sample has some 24,000 clones, under 25% seen once. None of the patients had undergone any treatment ahead of thyroid surgery. The material sequenced was blood. Receptors originate from a male donor with papillary thyroid cancer or a benign thyroid nodule (not recorded which). Some clones in this sample may be carry-over from other donors' samples.

The chain has TRBV28 and TRBJ1-2, with 7 positions matching TRBD1. CDR3 length: 13 residues. The germline V gene encodes CDR1 MDHEN and CDR2 SYDVKM. Germline trimming cut 3 bases from V and 5 bases from J; bases unmatched to any gene: 3. The CDR3 region is CASSLGQSYGYTF. Here the CDR3 DNA reads TGTGCCAGCAGTTTGGGACAGAGTTATGGCTACACCTTC.

This clone was counted at least ten times. The chain carries TRBV6-2 or TRBV6-3 and TRBJ2-3, with a possible D match to TRBD2 (6 bases). The V and J ends lost 6 bases and 0 bases respectively, with 7 bases between them. Germline lookup yields CDR1 MNHEY and CDR2 SVGEGT. The CDR3 runs 13 residues. DNA for the CDR3: TGTGCCAGCAGACGGGAGAGCACAGATACGCAGTATTTT. Its translation is CASRRESTDTQYF.

This clone occurred many times. The chain has TRBV24-1 and TRBJ1-5; a weak D match, TRBD1 (5 bases). V was shortened by 3 bases and J by 8 bases, with 7 bases between the two germline ends. This CDR3 has 12 amino acids. Per the germline V gene, CDR1 is KGHDR and CDR2 is SFDVKD. The CDR3 reads CATSDGTEPQHF. CDR3 in DNA: TGTGCCACCAGTGATGGGACGGAGCCCCAGCATTTT.

This clone was picked up a small number of times. This chain links TRBV4-1 with TRBJ1-4, with a tentative D call TRBD1 (5 bases). Trimming cost V 1 base and J 8 bases, with 14 bases left between them. The length of the CDR3 is 15 residues. From germline, CDR1 is MGHRA and CDR2 YSYEKL. The CDR3 loop is CASSQVGGTPEKLFF. CDR3 in DNA: TGCGCCAGCAGCCAAGTTGGAGGGACCCCAGAAAAACTGTTTTTT.

This clone has ten or more counts. The J gene is TRBJ2-7, the V gene TRBV20-1; 8 nucleotides line up with TRBD1. This CDR3 is 14 amino acids long. The trim removed 2 bases at V and 3 bases at J, leaving 6 bases unmatched. Germline V gives CDR1 DFQATT, CDR2 SNEGSKA (reference sequence). The CDR3 DNA reads as TGCAGTGCTAGAAAAGGAACAGGGGGCTACGAGCAGTACTTC. Translated, it gives CSARKGTGGYEQYF.

V usage is TRBV6-2 or TRBV6-3 and J usage is TRBJ2-1; the D is unclear. CDR1 and CDR2 from the germline V gene are MNHEY and SVGEGT. CDR3 length: 14 amino acids. Trimming pared 8 bases from V and 1 base from J, leaving 12 bases between. The CDR3, as DNA: TGTGCCAGCTGTATTGCTGAATCCTACAATGAGCAGTTCTTC. This gives the protein CASCIAESYNEQFF.

This clone was found many times. This chain joins TRBV4-2 and TRBJ2-3, with 10 bases aligning to TRBD2. Germline lookup yields CDR1 LGHNA and CDR2 YNFKEQ. CDR3 length equals 18 residues. V shed 2 bases and J 1 base; nucleotides not matched to a gene: 9. This CDR3 is CASSQRLAGSGGTDTQYF. CDR3 in DNA: TGTGCCAGCAGCCAACGACTAGCGGGTAGTGGGGGCACAGATACGCAGTATTTT.

This chain links TRBV18 with TRBJ1-2; 10 bases line up with TRBD1. Germline CDR1 KGHSH, CDR2 LQKENI. The J segment lost 8 bases and the V segment lost 4 bases, leaving 10 bases of the junction unmatched. The CDR3 runs 15 residues. The CDR3 loop reads CASSLTDRGLGGYTF. In DNA, the CDR3 is TGTGCCAGCTCACTAACCGACAGGGGGCTCGGGGGCTACACCTTC.

Of note for this clone: In the same sample, other DNA sequences code for this CDR3. This sequence joins TRBV20-1 and TRBJ2-7; 11 nucleotides agree with TRBD1. The CDR3 totals 14 residues. V lost 4 bases to trimming and J lost 9 bases; unmatched junction nucleotides: 11. Germline values: CDR1 DFQATT, CDR2 SNEGSKA (reference sequence). The CDR3 nucleotides read TGCAGTGCTACCTCGGGACAGGGGGGGCGTGGGCAGTACTTC. It translates to CSATSGQGGRGQYF.

This clone was observed many times. The chain links TRBV3-1 to TRBJ2-7, with 7 bases that match TRBD2. CDR3 length: 16 residues. The trim removed 3 bases at V and 3 bases at J, leaving 11 bases unmatched. Germline V gene data show CDR1 as LGHDT and CDR2 as YNNKEL (reference sequence). CDR3 loop: CASSQDRRSGLYEQYF. Written as DNA, the CDR3 is TGTGCCAGCAGCCAGGACCGGCGTAGCGGGCTCTACGAGCAGTACTTC.

This clone was found many times. The same CDR3 arises from other DNA sequences in this sample as well. In DNA, the CDR3 is TGTGCCACCAGTACTAGCGGCTACAATGAGCAGTTCTTC. This codes for CATSTSGYNEQFF. This sequence joins TRBV24-1 and TRBJ2-1, with TRBD2 identical over 8 bases. The CDR3 covers 13 residues. V dropped 6 bases and J dropped 3; count of bases not matched to a gene: 0. The germline CDR1 and CDR2 sequences are KGHDR and SFDVKD.

V gene TRBV4-3 combines with J gene TRBJ2-7; 13 nucleotides agree with TRBD2. The ends lost 6 bases at V and 1 base at J; junction bases unmatched: 6. Germline V gives CDR1 LGHNA, CDR2 YSLEER. The CDR3 spans 16 residues. CDR3 sequence (DNA): TGCGCCAGCAGGCCCGAGACTAGCGGGAGGTCCTACGAGCAGTACTTC. As protein: CASRPETSGRSYEQYF.

This clone was observed many times. The chain employs TRBV5-1 and TRBJ2-3; TRBD2 matches at 15 bases. The CDR3 length is 16 residues. J gave up 5 bases and V 2 bases, and 3 bases lay outside the gene matches. Germline lookup yields CDR1 SGHRS and CDR2 YFSETQ. As DNA, the CDR3 is TGCGCCAGCAGCTTTGGACTAGCGGGAGGGAAAGATACGCAGTATTTT. Protein sequence: CASSFGLAGGKDTQYF.

This clone occurred many times. The chain carries TRBV11-3 and TRBJ2-1; TRBD1 matches at 10 bases. The CDR3 consists of 14 residues. Unmatched junction bases numbered 3, after V lost 0 bases and J lost 10 bases. Germline CDR1 and CDR2: SGHNT and YENEEA. This CDR3 is CASSLDGDRGEQFF. CDR3 coding DNA: TGTGCCAGCAGCTTAGATGGGGACAGGGGAGAGCAGTTCTTC.

About this clone itself: Just one base apart from a much larger clone, this may be a read error. This chain uses TRBV29-1 with TRBJ2-6; D gene uncertain. The CDR3 runs 17 residues. The germline V gene encodes CDR1 SQVTM and CDR2 ANQGSEA. The germline V and J ends were trimmed by 0 bases and 0 bases, with 12 bases remaining between them. This CDR3 reads CSVEDLGCPSGANVLTF. The DNA for the CDR3 is TGCAGCGTTGAAGATCTTGGCTGCCCCTCTGGGGCCAACGTCCTGACTTTC.

The V and J genes are TRBV6-1 and TRBJ1-6; no firm D call. Germline values: CDR1 MNHNS, CDR2 SASEGT. The CDR3 runs 14 residues. V lost 5 bases to trimming and J lost 10 bases, with 15 bases between them. The DNA of the CDR3 is TGTGCCAGCAGTTCCAAGGCAAAAGACTCACCCCTCCACTTT. Encoded protein: CASSSKAKDSPLHF.

This clone qualifies as medium-sized. The V gene is TRBV12-3 or TRBV12-4, the J gene TRBJ2-7; D gene ambiguous. The CDR3 is 13 amino acids. V gave up 1 base and J gave up 3 bases, with 7 bases separating them. As DNA, the CDR3 is TGTGCCAGCAGTTTAGGACACATCTACGAGCAGTACTTC. It yields the protein CASSLGHIYEQYF.

This clone was seen ten or more times. This chain links TRBV5-1 with TRBJ2-2; D gene unclear. This CDR3 comprises 13 residues. The germline V gene has CDR1 SGHRS and CDR2 YFSETQ. V was pared by 0 bases and J by 6 bases, with 6 bases between. The CDR3 DNA sequence: TGCGCCAGCAGCTTGGGGTCAGCCGGGGAGCTGTTTTTT. Translation: CASSLGSAGELFF.

This clone was observed at least ten times. The chain couples TRBV5-1 to TRBJ2-7; 10 positions match TRBD2. Per the germline V gene, CDR1 is SGHRS and CDR2 is YFSETQ. The CDR3 spans 15 residues. V was pared by 3 bases and J by 3 bases, with 6 bases of the junction left unmatched. In nucleotides, the CDR3 is TGCGCCAGCAGCTCCAGCGGGAGGGGGATCTACGAGCAGTACTTC. Translated, it gives CASSSSGRGIYEQYF.